The 30 T cell receptor beta chains given below trace back to one sample, sequenced in a study of glioma-infiltrating T cells after dendritic cell vaccination. The method was immunoSEQ multiplex PCR; TCRdb's version includes in-frame clones alone and lacks a portion of them. Among roughly 100,000 clones listed, 80% to 85% were seen once. Documented time point: after dendritic cell vaccination, including at tumor progression/relapse. The sequencing used blood, collected after dendritic cell vaccination. These receptor sequences come from a human donor with glioblastoma.

This rearrangement joins TRBV27 to TRBJ2-7; perhaps TRBD1 as D (5 bases). V gave up 3 bases and J gave up 2 bases, with 11 bases separating them. Germline V lookup: CDR1 MNHEY, CDR2 SMNVEV (reference sequence). The CDR3 is made up of 14 amino acids. The CDR3 here is CASSLKGETYEQYF. CDR3 sequence (DNA): TGTGCCAGCAGTTTGAAAGGGGAAACCTACGAGCAGTACTTC.

This clone was seen only once. The CDR3 here is CASSPSTEDTQYF. CDR3 DNA sequence: TGTGCCAGCAGCCCGTCGACAGAAGATACGCAGTATTTT. The chain links TRBV5-4 to TRBJ2-3; tentatively, D is TRBD1 (5 bases). The CDR3 sequence is 13 residues long. V was cut by 4 bases and J by 5 bases, with 11 bases left in between. Germline V CDR1 and CDR2: SGHNT, YYREEE (reference sequence).

The rearrangement links TRBV15 to TRBJ1-2; D is perhaps TRBD1 (6 bases). The CDR3 extends over 14 amino acids. Germline CDR1 and CDR2: LNHNV and YYDKDF (reference sequence). V shed 1 base and J shed 3 bases, with 9 bases lying between them. The CDR3 nucleotides read TGTGCCACCAGCAGAGTCGACAGGTACTATGGCTACACCTTC. Protein: CATSRVDRYYGYTF.

V is TRBV7-2 and J is TRBJ2-7; TRBD1 might be the D (6 bases). The CDR3 spans 15 residues. Between the trimmed V and J ends, which lost 7 bases and 2 bases, there was a span of 18 bases. Germline V CDR1 and CDR2: SGHTA, FQGNSA. The CDR3 DNA is TGTGCCAGCACCATGCTGGACAGACCCGCCTACGAGCAGTACTTC. Encoded protein: CASTMLDRPAYEQYF.

Only a few counts were recorded for this clone. The V gene is TRBV6-5, the J gene TRBJ1-1; D is unclear. Trimming took off 2 bases at V and 0 bases at J, with 7 bases between the two ends. Germline V gives CDR1 MNHEY, CDR2 SVGAGI. The CDR3 covers 14 residues. CDR3 nucleotides: TGTGCCAGCAGTTACGCAGCGGTGAACACTGAAGCTTTCTTT. It is translated as CASSYAAVNTEAFF.

CDR3 amino acids: CASSPLEYYEQYF. The CDR3 nucleotides read TGTGCCAGCTCACCACTCGAGTACTACGAGCAGTACTTC. The gene calls are TRBV18 and TRBJ2-7; unclear D gene. The CDR3 is made up of 13 amino acids. V lost 1 base, J lost 3 bases, and 7 bases lay in between. The germline V gene encodes CDR1 KGHSH and CDR2 LQKENI.

The genes are TRBV6-5 and TRBJ1-4; 7 bases are a match to TRBD1. Germline V gene lookup returns CDR1 MNHEY and CDR2 SVGAGI. The CDR3 sequence is 15 residues long. The V segment lost 4 bases and the J segment 6 bases; nucleotides outside the gene matches: 8. CDR3 sequence reads: CASSSLTGMDEKLFF. CDR3 nucleotides: TGTGCCAGCAGTTCCTTGACAGGGATGGATGAAAAACTGTTTTTT.

The sample holds one count of this clone. The gene calls are TRBV29-1 and TRBJ2-3; possible D gene TRBD1, 5 bases. The CDR3 consists of 12 residues. Looked up from germline, CDR1 is SQVTM and CDR2 is ANQGSEA. The V gene lost 4 bases and the J gene lost 6 bases, with 11 bases spanning the gap. This CDR3 reads CSVGRSGDTQYF. The DNA for the CDR3 is TGCAGCGTTGGCAGGTCAGGGGATACGCAGTATTTT.

The V call is TRBV9, the J call TRBJ2-2; 7 nucleotides line up with TRBD2. The V gene's germline CDR1 is SGDLS and CDR2 YYNGEE. The CDR3 covers 15 residues. With 2 bases clipped from V and 6 bases from J, the junction kept 7 bases outside the gene matches. The CDR3 protein is CASSVRTSSPGELFF. The CDR3 bases are TGTGCCAGCAGCGTGAGGACTAGTAGTCCCGGGGAGCTGTTTTTT.

The chain couples TRBV6-1 to TRBJ2-7; D not resolved. CDR1 and CDR2 (germline): MNHNS, SASEGT. The CDR3 spans 14 residues. V dropped 1 base and J dropped 1 base, with 8 bases sitting between them. CDR3 amino acids: CASSEGYRSYEQYF. In DNA, the CDR3 is TGTGCCAGCAGTGAAGGGTACAGATCCTACGAGCAGTACTTC.

The chain is built from TRBV12-2 and TRBJ1-2; TRBD1 is the table's D call, not checked against the DNA. TRBV12-2 has pseudogene status. This CDR3 has 12 residues. The CDR3 region is CASRLTGVLGTF. The CDR3 DNA sequence: TGTGCAAGTCGCTTGACAGGGGTTCTGGGCACCTTC.

The V and J genes are TRBV30 and TRBJ1-2, with no clear D. Germline V CDR1 and CDR2: GTSNPN, SVGIG (reference sequence). The V end was cut by 0 bases, the J end by 3 bases, with 8 bases between. The CDR3 is made up of 13 amino acids. CDR3 nucleotide sequence: TGTGCCTGGAGTGTCAAGCCTCACTATGGCTACACCTTC. Translating it yields CAWSVKPHYGYTF.

The chain combines TRBV2 with TRBJ1-5, with 7 positions matching TRBD1. The CDR3 extends over 14 amino acids. The germline CDR1 and CDR2 sequences are SNHLY and FYNNEI. V shed 7 bases, J shed 6 bases, and the junction held 9 bases outside the gene matches. The CDR3 here is CASKEGGAGQPQHF. CDR3 nucleotide sequence: TGTGCCAGCAAGGAAGGGGGCGCTGGTCAGCCCCAGCATTTT. The full variable domain, its missing parts supplied by reference TRBV2 and TRBJ1-5, is EPEVTQTPSHQVTQMGQEVILRCVPISNHLYFYWYRQILGQKVEFLVSFYNNEISEKSEIFDDQFSVERPDGSNFTLKIRSTKLEDSAMYFCASKEGGAGQPQHFGDGTRLSIL.

J is TRBJ2-5 and V is TRBV25-1; D perhaps matches TRBD2 (5 bases). This CDR3 has 13 residues. The V end was cut by 0 bases, the J end by 3 bases, with 5 bases between. The germline V gene encodes CDR1 MGHDK and CDR2 SYGVNS. The CDR3 loop reads CASSEYGEETQYF. CDR3 coding DNA: TGTGCCAGCAGTGAATACGGGGAAGAGACCCAGTACTTC.

The chain uses TRBV5-1 and TRBJ1-1; possibly TRBD1 for D (5 bases). Germline V gene sequence: CDR1 SGHRS, CDR2 YFSETQ. This CDR3 region has 14 residues. Trimming pared 4 bases from V and 0 bases from J, leaving 10 bases between. The CDR3 loop reads CASSQTVMNTEAFF. CDR3 bases: TGCGCCAGCAGCCAGACAGTGATGAACACTGAAGCTTTCTTT.

This rearrangement joins TRBV11-2 to TRBJ2-5; 7 positions agree with TRBD2. The CDR3 totals 15 residues. Germline V lookup: CDR1 SGHAT, CDR2 FQNNGV. The V and J ends lost 0 bases and 5 bases, in that order; junction bases with no gene match: 6. The CDR3 sequence is CASSLDYSGAETQYF. Written as DNA, the CDR3 is TGTGCCAGCAGCTTAGATTACAGCGGGGCTGAGACCCAGTACTTC.

The chain has TRBV9 and TRBJ2-2; 10 positions match TRBD2. Unmatched junction bases numbered 6, after V lost 0 bases and J lost 1 base. The CDR3 is made up of 18 amino acids. From germline, CDR1 is SGDLS and CDR2 YYNGEE. The CDR3 is CASSVVTAGGQNTGELFF. The CDR3, as DNA: TGTGCCAGCAGCGTAGTGACAGCGGGGGGGCAGAACACCGGGGAGCTGTTTTTT.

Regarding this clone: The sample holds other DNA sequences that translate to the same CDR3. The chain recombines TRBV5-6 with TRBJ1-1; D gene unclear. CDR1 is SGHDT and CDR2 is YYEEEE in the germline V gene. CDR3 length: 16 residues. V lost 5 bases to trimming and J lost 1 base, with 18 bases between them. Written as DNA, the CDR3 is TGTGCCAGCAGTCCCGATTCAGGACGGGAGAACACTGAAGCTTTCTTT. It specifies CASSPDSGRENTEAFF.

The chain employs TRBV7-2 and TRBJ1-1; 9 nucleotides agree with TRBD1. With 5 bases clipped from V and 3 bases from J, the junction kept 4 bases outside the gene matches. Germline V CDR1 and CDR2: SGHTA, FQGNSA. The CDR3 is made up of 14 amino acids. The chain's CDR3 is CASSQGQGYTEAFF. Here the CDR3 DNA reads TGTGCCAGCAGCCAGGGACAGGGATACACTGAAGCTTTCTTT.

V usage is TRBV6-6 and J usage is TRBJ2-7; a possible D gene is TRBD1 (6 bases). The ends were cut back, 6 bases at V and 3 bases at J, with 9 bases in the middle. Germline assignment: CDR1 MNHNY and CDR2 SVGAGI (reference sequence). The CDR3 consists of 12 residues. CDR3: CASRQGNYEQYF. DNA of the CDR3: TGTGCCAGCAGACAGGGTAACTACGAGCAGTACTTC.

This clone was seen once. The chain combines TRBV9 with TRBJ1-1; maybe TRBD1 (6 bases). Trimming took off 4 bases at V and 1 base at J, with 20 bases between the two ends. Germline V gives CDR1 SGDLS, CDR2 YYNGEE. This CDR3 comprises 17 residues. CDR3 amino acids: CASSLGWQGLENTEAFF. As DNA, the CDR3 is TGTGCCAGCAGCCTAGGCTGGCAGGGGCTCGAGAACACTGAAGCTTTCTTT.

The rearrangement links TRBV5-1 to TRBJ1-5, with D uncertain. Trimming removed 0 bases at V and 8 bases at J, with 12 bases between. Germline V gene sequence: CDR1 SGHRS, CDR2 YFSETQ. The CDR3 contains 14 residues. The CDR3 bases are TGCGCCAGCAGCTTGGCCGGAGGGAGTGAGCCCCAGCATTTT. Amino acids: CASSLAGGSEPQHF.

This rearrangement joins TRBV18 to TRBJ2-1; tentatively, D is TRBD2 (5 bases). V was trimmed by 3 bases and J by 9 bases, leaving 9 bases between them. CDR3 length: 12 amino acids. CDR1 and CDR2 from the germline V gene are KGHSH and LQKENI. CDR3 sequence (DNA): TGTGCCAGCTCACCTACTAGTAGTGAGCAGTTCTTC. This sequence encodes CASSPTSSEQFF. The full variable domain, with the rest looked up from reference TRBV18 and TRBJ2-1, is NAGVMQNPRHLVRRRGQEARLRCSPMKGHSHVYWYRQLPEEGLKFMVYLQKENIIDESGMPKERFSAEFPKEGPSILRIQQVVRGDSAAYFCASSPTSSEQFFGPGTRLTVL.

This chain links TRBV5-4 with TRBJ2-5; D ambiguous. V was pared by 3 bases and J by 2 bases, with 5 bases between. The CDR3 contains 12 residues. Germline lookup yields CDR1 SGHNT and CDR2 YYREEE (reference sequence). CDR3 sequence (DNA): TGTGCCAGCAGCTCCCAACAAGAGACCCAGTACTTC. Translated: CASSSQQETQYF.

Details on this clone: Other DNA sequences of this sample code for an identical CDR3. This chain connects TRBV5-1 to TRBJ1-6; 9 bases match TRBD1. The CDR3 extends over 15 amino acids. With V trimmed by 4 bases and J by 7 bases, 6 bases remained unmatched. Germline V gene lookup returns CDR1 SGHRS and CDR2 YFSETQ. CDR3 amino acids: CASSPRTGENSPLHF. DNA for the CDR3: TGCGCCAGCAGCCCGAGGACAGGGGAAAATTCACCCCTCCACTTT.

This clone was observed a handful of times. V is TRBV5-6 and J is TRBJ1-2; 8 nucleotides match TRBD1. V trimming: 6 bases; J trimming: 7 bases; junction bases outside the gene matches: 14. CDR1 and CDR2 from the germline V gene are SGHDT and YYEEEE. The CDR3 runs 15 residues. The CDR3 sequence is CASTKKDRVEGGYTF. In DNA form, the CDR3 reads TGTGCCAGCACTAAGAAGGACAGGGTCGAAGGTGGCTACACCTTC.

This rearrangement joins TRBV2 to TRBJ2-7; TRBD1 might be the D (6 bases). Germline CDR1 and CDR2: SNHLY and FYNNEI. The CDR3 is 13 residues long. Trimming shortened V by 6 bases and J by 0 bases, and 9 bases separated the two germline ends. The CDR3 reads CASRGTLSYEQYF. CDR3 DNA sequence: TGTGCCAGCAGGGGGACACTCTCCTACGAGCAGTACTTC. Drawing the rest from reference TRBV2 and TRBJ2-7, the complete variable domain is EPEVTQTPSHQVTQMGQEVILRCVPISNHLYFYWYRQILGQKVEFLVSFYNNEISEKSEIFDDQFSVERPDGSNFTLKIRSTKLEDSAMYFCASRGTLSYEQYFGPGTRLTVT.

The genes are TRBV30 and TRBJ2-1; tentatively, D is TRBD2 (6 bases). Germline loops: CDR1 GTSNPN, CDR2 SVGIG (reference sequence). V was shortened by 5 bases and J by 8 bases, with 13 bases between the two germline ends. This CDR3 is built from 12 residues. The CDR3 region is CAWAGSGDEQFF. CDR3 sequence (DNA): TGTGCCTGGGCGGGGTCAGGCGATGAGCAGTTCTTC.

The rearrangement joins TRBV4-1 to TRBJ1-6; no reliable D call. V lost 0 bases, J lost 7 bases, and 16 bases lay in between. Germline assignment: CDR1 MGHRA and CDR2 YSYEKL. CDR3 size: 17 residues. CDR3 protein: CASSQDPFVERNSPLHF. Written as DNA, the CDR3 is TGCGCCAGCAGCCAAGATCCCTTCGTTGAGAGGAATTCACCCCTCCACTTT.

The gene calls are TRBV19 and TRBJ2-7; TRBD2 agrees at 8 bases. Germline V lookup: CDR1 LNHDA, CDR2 SQIVND (reference sequence). After removal of 5 bases from V and 5 bases from J, the junction contained 17 bases not matched to a gene. The CDR3 has 17 residues. The chain's CDR3 is CASSSHSGERGSHEQYF. The CDR3 DNA reads TGTGCCAGTAGTTCTCATTCCGGCGAGCGGGGGAGCCACGAGCAGTACTTC. Variable domain in full (rest from reference TRBV19 and TRBJ2-7): DGGITQSPKYLFRKEGQNVTLSCEQNLNHDAMYWYRQDPGQGLRLIYYSQIVNDFQKGDIAEGYSVSREKKESFPLTVTSAQKNPTAFYLCASSSHSGERGSHEQYFGPGTRLTVT.